These 21 T cell receptor beta chains share one sample of origin, sequenced in a study of T cell responses to AZD1222 COVID-19 vaccine. Clones were sequenced by immunoSEQ multiplex PCR, and TCRdb holds only the in-frame ones, with some missing. Here the sample spans 90,000 to 150,000 clones, roughly 90% being singletons. Sequenced here: peripheral blood, sampled on day 0 of AZD1222 vaccination. The origin of the receptors is an adult in good health.

This clone showed up just a few times. The rearrangement uses TRBV7-9 and TRBJ2-1; 9 bases agree with TRBD2. V trimming: 0 bases; J trimming: 3 bases; junction bases outside the gene matches: 0. Germline CDR1 SEHNR, CDR2 FQNEAQ (reference sequence). CDR3 length: 15 residues. The CDR3 bases are TGTGCCAGCAGCTTAGCTAGCGGGGGCTACAATGAGCAGTTCTTC. This sequence encodes CASSLASGGYNEQFF.

This chain uses TRBV12-5 with TRBJ2-2; D assignment may be TRBD1 or TRBD2 (5 bases each). The germline V gene encodes CDR1 LGHNT and CDR2 FRNRAP. Trimming left V 1 base short and J 5 bases short, with 17 bases between. The CDR3 is 17 residues long. The CDR3 DNA is TGTGCTAGTGGTTTGGCTACGTTAGGGGACGGTACCGGGGAGCTGTTTTTT. It encodes CASGLATLGDGTGELFF.

The chain uses TRBV7-9 and TRBJ2-2, with D uncertain. The length of the CDR3 is 13 residues. V lost 5 bases, J lost 5 bases, and 9 bases lay in between. Germline V gene sequence: CDR1 SEHNR, CDR2 FQNEAQ (reference sequence). CDR3 DNA sequence: TGTGCCAGCAGCCCGAGAGTGACCGGGGAGCTGTTTTTT. Translated: CASSPRVTGELFF.

CDR3 DNA: TGTGCCAGCAGCTCCAGGCGGGCAGGGTCGTACAATGAGCAGTTCTTC. Its translation: CASSSRRAGSYNEQFF. V usage is TRBV7-9 and J usage is TRBJ2-1; tentatively, D is TRBD1 or TRBD2 (5 bases each). Germline assignment: CDR1 SEHNR and CDR2 FQNEAQ (reference sequence). The CDR3 sequence is 16 residues long. Trimming pared 4 bases from V and 4 bases from J, leaving 17 bases between.

The rearrangement links TRBV9 to TRBJ1-6, with TRBD1 as a possible D gene (5 bases). In germline, CDR1 is SGDLS, CDR2 YYNGEE. The CDR3 sequence is 14 residues long. V was trimmed by 3 bases and J by 5 bases, leaving 9 bases between them. The CDR3 region is CASSGTFHNSPLHF. In nucleotides, the CDR3 is TGTGCCAGCAGCGGGACATTCCATAATTCACCCCTCCACTTT.

The V and J genes are TRBV18 and TRBJ1-4; D ambiguous. CDR1 and CDR2 from the germline V gene are KGHSH and LQKENI. The length of the CDR3 is 13 residues. V was cut by 4 bases and J by 0 bases, with 3 bases left in between. CDR3 sequence: CASSQSTNEKLFF. CDR3 in DNA: TGTGCCAGCTCACAATCAACTAATGAAAAACTGTTTTTT.

This clone appeared a single time. The rearrangement uses TRBV28 and TRBJ2-3; D is perhaps TRBD1 or TRBD2 (5 bases each). The CDR3 runs 15 residues. Trimming took 7 bases from V and 2 from J, leaving 16 bases between them. The germline V gene has CDR1 MDHEN and CDR2 SYDVKM. The CDR3 here is CASNARGGNTDTQYF. As DNA, the CDR3 is TGTGCCAGCAACGCGAGGGGTGGGAACACAGATACGCAGTATTTT.

In DNA, the CDR3 is TGTGCCAGCAGTGATGTTGGTAGCCCCCCCTACGAGCAGTACTTC. Translation gives CASSDVGSPPYEQYF. This chain links TRBV6-1 with TRBJ2-7, with no clear D. CDR3 size: 15 residues. Germline V gives CDR1 MNHNS, CDR2 SASEGT. V was cut by 3 bases and J by 2 bases, with 14 bases left in between.

The gene calls are TRBV3-1 (or the pseudogene TRBV3-2) and TRBJ1-6, with D perhaps TRBD1 (5 bases). V was clipped by 0 bases and J by 6 bases, with 15 bases between them. Germline CDR1 is LGHDT and CDR2 is YNNKEL (reference sequence). The CDR3 is 17 residues long. DNA for the CDR3: TGTGCCAGCAGCCAAGATGGGCCAGGGTATGGTAATTCACCCCTCCACTTT. Translation: CASSQDGPGYGNSPLHF.

The J gene is TRBJ2-2, the V gene TRBV19; possible D gene TRBD1, 6 bases. Trimming removed 3 bases at V and 6 bases at J, with 11 bases between. Germline CDR1 LNHDA, CDR2 SQIVND (reference sequence). CDR3 length: 14 residues. The CDR3 spells CASSITWGPGELFF. Written as DNA, the CDR3 is TGTGCCAGTAGTATCACGTGGGGGCCCGGGGAGCTGTTTTTT.

With regard to this clone: This may stem from a read error, because a much larger clone lies one nucleotide away. The rearrangement uses TRBV4-1 and TRBJ2-2; unclear D gene. The germline V and J ends were trimmed by 2 bases and 2 bases, with 0 bases remaining between them. CDR3 size: 12 residues. From germline, CDR1 is MGHRA and CDR2 YSYEKL. The CDR3 spells CASSQNTGELFF. In DNA form, the CDR3 reads TGCGCCAGCAGCCAAAACACCGGGGAGCTGTTTTTT.

This clone was found a few times. The chain couples TRBV5-6 to TRBJ1-2, with D possibly TRBD1 on 6 matching bases. Between the trimmed V and J ends, which lost 4 bases and 0 bases, there was a span of 16 bases. In germline, CDR1 is SGHDT, CDR2 YYEEEE. The CDR3 extends over 16 amino acids. CDR3 sequence reads: CASSPEGDKANYGYTF. The CDR3 coding sequence is TGTGCCAGCAGCCCGGAGGGGGATAAAGCTAACTATGGCTACACCTTC. Full variable domain (outside the CDR3, taken from reference TRBV5-6 and TRBJ1-2): DAGVTQSPTHLIKTRGQQVTLRCSPKSGHDTVSWYQQALGQGPQFIFQYYEEEERQRGNFPDRFSGHQFPNYSSELNVNALLLGDSALYLCASSPEGDKANYGYTFGSGTRLTVV.

The J gene is TRBJ2-2, the V gene TRBV19; 10 bases align to TRBD1. There are 16 residues in the CDR3. J was trimmed by 6 bases and V by 6 bases; bases with no gene match: 10. Germline CDR1 reads LNHDA; CDR2 reads SQIVND (reference sequence). CDR3 in DNA: TGTGCCAGTAGCACCCCGGGACAGGGGATGGCCGGGGAGCTGTTTTTT. Residues: CASSTPGQGMAGELFF.

The chain uses TRBV6-1 and TRBJ1-2; 8 positions agree with TRBD1. The trim removed 1 base at V and 4 bases at J, leaving 2 bases unmatched. CDR3 size: 14 residues. Germline values: CDR1 MNHNS, CDR2 SASEGT. The CDR3 loop reads CASSEGQGAYGYTF. CDR3 DNA sequence: TGTGCCAGCAGTGAAGGTCAGGGGGCCTATGGCTACACCTTC.

CDR3 bases: TGTGCCAGCAGTGAAGTGGGCAGCCTTTGGGGCTACACCTTC. Translated, it gives CASSEVGSLWGYTF. The chain recombines TRBV6-1 with TRBJ1-2; the D is unclear. Germline CDR1 reads MNHNS; CDR2 reads SASEGT. V lost 1 base and J lost 8, with 14 bases in between. CDR3 length equals 14 residues.

The table lists this clone with a count of one. The V and J genes are TRBV7-9 and TRBJ2-7; D gene ambiguous. The CDR3 has 12 residues. V was cut by 1 base and J by 3 bases, with 4 bases left in between. Germline V gene sequence: CDR1 SEHNR, CDR2 FQNEAQ (reference sequence). The CDR3 nucleotides are TGTGCCAGCAGCTTAGAGGTCTACGAGCAGTACTTC. Translated: CASSLEVYEQYF.

This clone has just a few counts. The chain carries TRBV28 and TRBJ2-1; 14 bases match TRBD2. J lost 5 bases, V lost 4 bases, and 4 bases had no gene match. Per the germline V gene, CDR1 is MDHEN and CDR2 is SYDVKM. This CDR3 has 16 amino acids. The CDR3 here is CASSWGLAGANNEQFF. CDR3 DNA sequence: TGTGCCAGCAGTTGGGGACTAGCGGGGGCCAACAATGAGCAGTTCTTC.

The V call is TRBV19, the J call TRBJ1-1; a possible D gene is TRBD1 (6 bases). Trimming cost V 4 bases and J 2 bases, with 14 bases left between them. The CDR3 is 15 residues long. Germline loops: CDR1 LNHDA, CDR2 SQIVND (reference sequence). The DNA for the CDR3 is TGTGCCAGTAGTAGATTCAGGGGTGAAAACACTGAAGCTTTCTTT. Its protein product is CASSRFRGENTEAFF. The variable domain in full, completed from reference TRBV19 and TRBJ1-1, reads DGGITQSPKYLFRKEGQNVTLSCEQNLNHDAMYWYRQDPGQGLRLIYYSQIVNDFQKGDIAEGYSVSREKKESFPLTVTSAQKNPTAFYLCASSRFRGENTEAFFGQGTRLTVV.

The CDR3 here is CASSPNRVGASYEQYF. As DNA, the CDR3 is TGTGCCAGCAGCCCAAACAGGGTTGGGGCCTCCTACGAGCAGTACTTC. This chain joins TRBV28 and TRBJ2-7, with a tentative D call TRBD1 (6 bases). Per the germline V gene, CDR1 is MDHEN and CDR2 is SYDVKM. The CDR3 runs to 16 residues. Trimming took 6 bases from V and 0 from J, leaving 18 bases between them.

The chain has TRBV10-3 and TRBJ2-7; 12 positions agree with TRBD2. Losses at the gene ends were 6 bases for V and 2 bases for J; bases not matched to a gene: 2. There are 14 residues in the CDR3. Germline lookup yields CDR1 ENHRY and CDR2 SYGVKD. CDR3 sequence reads: CAIRTSGGPYEQYF. The DNA for the CDR3 is TGTGCCATCAGGACTAGCGGGGGTCCCTACGAGCAGTACTTC.

The J gene is TRBJ2-2, the V gene TRBV30, with D possibly being TRBD2 (7 bases). The CDR3 loop spans 15 amino acids. CDR1 and CDR2 (germline): GTSNPN, SVGIG (reference sequence). The V end lost 0 bases, the J end lost 4 bases, and 12 bases lay between the germline ends. The CDR3 protein is CAWSVWGGLTGELFF. DNA for the CDR3: TGTGCCTGGAGTGTTTGGGGGGGCCTCACCGGGGAGCTGTTTTTT.